This is a list of T cell receptor beta chains from one sample in a study of blood T cell repertoires in COVID-19. Using immunoSEQ multiplex PCR, the repertoire was profiled, and TCRdb retains in-frame clones only, with some absent. The repertoire holds 310,000 or so clones, with roughly 84% as singletons. The sequenced sample was peripheral blood. These receptors were obtained from a man in his fifties or sixties with active or convalescent COVID-19. Both conserved end residues are part of each CDR3. Fields, in order: CDR3 DNA, CDR3 protein, D gene, clone size, V gene, J gene. A D gene is named only where the DNA matches it firmly. Where a row states a size, it is once, few, many or the class of an expanded clone; other rows omit it.

TGTGCCAGCAGCGCACGGGACAAGCGGACTGAAGCTTTCTTT	CASSARDKRTEAFF	.	.	TRBV6-6	TRBJ1-1
TGTGCCTGGAGTGCCCAGAATACCTATGGCTACACCTTC	CAWSAQNTYGYTF	.	few	TRBV30	TRBJ1-2
TGCGCCAGCAGCCCACCGGGACTAGCGGGGACCCAGTACTTC	CASSPPGLAGTQYF	TRBD2	.	TRBV4-3	TRBJ2-5
TGTGCCAGCAGCTTATTTGCTAGCGGGGGCACAGATACGCAGTATTTT	CASSLFASGGTDTQYF	TRBD2	.	TRBV7-3	TRBJ2-3
TGTGCCAGCACCCGGACTACCTACGAGCAGTACTTC	CASTRTTYEQYF	.	.	TRBV11-2	TRBJ2-7
TGCGCCAGCAGTCGTGGGGCAAGCACTGAAGCTTTCTTT	CASSRGASTEAFF	.	.	TRBV4-1	TRBJ1-1
TGTGCCACCAGCAGAGACAACAGGCAGGGGTGGGCTGAAGCTTTCTTT	CATSRDNRQGWAEAFF	.	.	TRBV15	TRBJ1-1
TGTGCCAGTAGTGCGGTAGCGGGGGGACCCTACAATGAGCAGTTCTTC	CASSAVAGGPYNEQFF	TRBD2	.	TRBV19	TRBJ2-1
TGTGCCACGACGCCGCTAGCGGGAGGGCCGGTTGGCACAGATACGCAGTATTTT	CATTPLAGGPVGTDTQYF	TRBD2	.	TRBV19	TRBJ2-3
TGCGCCAGCAGCTTCCCGGACAGTTACGAGCAGTACTTC	CASSFPDSYEQYF	.	few	TRBV5-1	TRBJ2-7
TGTGCCAGCAGTTTGGGGATATCAAGGACAGGGGGTTTTCAGCCCCAGCATTTT	CASSLGISRTGGFQPQHF	TRBD1	.	TRBV27	TRBJ1-5
TGTGCCAGCAGCCCGTCTCTCGGGCTAGCAGTAACCGGGGAGCTGTTTTTT	CASSPSLGLAVTGELFF	.	.	TRBV7-2	TRBJ2-2
TGTGCCAGCAGCTTAGGAGTGGTTGCCTACGAGCAGTACTTC	CASSLGVVAYEQYF	.	.	TRBV11-2	TRBJ2-7
TGTGCTAGTGGTTTGGTACAAGTCGGGACTAAGGTAAATGAGCAGTTCTTC	CASGLVQVGTKVNEQFF	TRBD2	.	TRBV12-5	TRBJ2-1
TGTGCCAGCAGCGACCTCCAGGGCACAGATACGCAGTATTTT	CASSDLQGTDTQYF	.	.	TRBV7-3	TRBJ2-3
TGCGCCAGCAGCAACCCTAGCGGGGTTAGCACAGATACGCAGTATTTT	CASSNPSGVSTDTQYF	TRBD2	.	TRBV5-1	TRBJ2-3
TGTGCCAGCAGTCCCCTCCCGGGACTAGTAACGGAGACCCAGTACTTC	CASSPLPGLVTETQYF	TRBD2	.	TRBV7-2	TRBJ2-5
TGTGCCAGCAGTTTACAGGGGTTAGGTGGCTACACCTTC	CASSLQGLGGYTF	.	.	TRBV28	TRBJ1-2
TGTGCCAGTAGTATAGCCCTTGTTAGCACAGATACGCAGTATTTT	CASSIALVSTDTQYF	.	.	TRBV19	TRBJ2-3
TGTGCCAGCAGTCCCCAACAGGTCGGGAACACTGAAGCTTTCTTT	CASSPQQVGNTEAFF	.	.	TRBV6-5	TRBJ1-1
TGTGCCAGCAGCTTAGCCAGGGATCAGCCCCAGCATTTT	CASSLARDQPQHF	.	.	TRBV11-2	TRBJ1-5
TGTGCCACCAGCAGACTCTCCTACGAGCAGTACTTC	CATSRLSYEQYF	.	.	TRBV15	TRBJ2-7
TGCGCCAGCAGCCCTACCCCGGGACAGCCAATCCTCTACGAGCAGTACTTC	CASSPTPGQPILYEQYF	TRBD1	.	TRBV5-1	TRBJ2-7
TGTGCCACCAGTGATTTAGGCCCGGACAGGGTCGAGGGGGCCCAGTACTTC	CATSDLGPDRVEGAQYF	TRBD1	.	TRBV24-1	TRBJ2-5
TGTGCCAGCAGCTTTAGCGGACTTCAGGCAGATACGCAGTATTTT	CASSFSGLQADTQYF	.	.	TRBV7-9	TRBJ2-3
TGTGCCTGGAATCGGGACAGGCCCTATGGCTACACCTTC	CAWNRDRPYGYTF	TRBD1	many	TRBV30	TRBJ1-2
TGTGCCAGCAGTTCTCATAGGACTAGCGGGAGCAATGAGCAGTTCTTC	CASSSHRTSGSNEQFF	TRBD2	.	TRBV6-5	TRBJ2-1
TGTGCCAGCAGGCCTCTAAGAGACACTGAAGCTTTCTTT	CASRPLRDTEAFF	.	.	TRBV6-5	TRBJ1-1
TGCGCCAGCAGCTTGGGAGCGGGAGCGGAGACCCAGTACTTC	CASSLGAGAETQYF	TRBD2	.	TRBV5-1	TRBJ2-5
TGTGCCAGCAGCCACGCACTAGCCTACGAGCAGTACTTC	CASSHALAYEQYF	.	.	TRBV6-2/TRBV6-3	TRBJ2-7
TGTGCCACGGGACTAGCGAGCACAGATACGCAGTATTTT	CATGLASTDTQYF	TRBD2	.	TRBV2	TRBJ2-3
TGTGCCAGCAGCTTTAGCGGCAGGGCAACTGAGCAGTTCTTC	CASSFSGRATEQFF	.	.	TRBV7-9	TRBJ2-1
TGTGCCAGCTCACCACCGGTAACAGTCGGTGGAGATACGCAGTATTTT	CASSPPVTVGGDTQYF	.	.	TRBV18	TRBJ2-3
TGCGCCAGCAGCCAAGTCAACAATGAGCAGTTCTTC	CASSQVNNEQFF	.	.	TRBV4-3	TRBJ2-1
TGTGCCACCAGTGATATCCCGACAGGGGTTCCTCTCTATGGCTACACCTTC	CATSDIPTGVPLYGYTF	TRBD1	.	TRBV24-1	TRBJ1-2
TGTGCCAGCAGCCAACTCGGGGCAGGGGGCGCATACTTC	CASSQLGAGGAYF	TRBD1	.	TRBV3-1/TRBV3-2	TRBJ2-5
TGCGCCAGCGCCCGTACTAGCGGGATTAGCGATGAGCAGTTCTTC	CASARTSGISDEQFF	TRBD2	.	TRBV10-2	TRBJ2-1
TGTGCCAGCAGCCAAGCTCCCGAGACAGAGTTGTACTTC	CASSQAPETELYF	.	once	TRBV9	TRBJ2-5
TGTGCCAGCAGTTACAGCAGGGGAGAAAGGAATCAGCCCCAGCATTTT	CASSYSRGERNQPQHF	.	.	TRBV6-2/TRBV6-3	TRBJ1-5
TGTGCCAGCAGCTTTGGTCGGGGCACAGATACGCAGTATTTT	CASSFGRGTDTQYF	.	.	TRBV7-3	TRBJ2-3
TGTGCCAGCAGTGAAGTAGAGGGAATCTGGAACAATGAGCAGTTCTTC	CASSEVEGIWNNEQFF	.	.	TRBV2	TRBJ2-1
TGTGCCAGCAGCTCCTATACAGGGGCCGCAGGAGGCTACACCTTC	CASSSYTGAAGGYTF	TRBD1	.	TRBV5-6	TRBJ1-2
TGTGCCAGCTCACCACCATCCCAGTACAGGGGTAACTATGGCTACACCTTC	CASSPPSQYRGNYGYTF	TRBD1	.	TRBV18	TRBJ1-2
TGTGCCAGCAGTATACAGGGAACTAATGAAAAACTGTTTTTT	CASSIQGTNEKLFF	.	.	TRBV6-5	TRBJ1-4
TGTGCCAGCAGGTTACAGGGGTCGAACTATGGCTACACCTTC	CASRLQGSNYGYTF	TRBD1	.	TRBV28	TRBJ1-2